This note documents a single T cell receptor (beta chain) sequence. The antigen is undetermined. The data derive from a study of response to subunit inactivated influenza vaccine. Study-wide results and caveats: Every seasonal influenza vaccination brings in few new T cells, the authors suggested.

In TCRdb, the RT-PCR reads were re-called with MiXCR into one record per CDR3 protein. The table has 530,000 or so distinct CDR3 sequences, roughly 12% seen once. This TCR was sampled from a man aged 50-60 years who received an inactivated influenza vaccine. The sample consisted of PBMCs from blood, taken on the day of vaccination.

The CDR3 bases are TGCGCCAGCAGCTTGGAGGTGGGGGTCGAGCAGTACTTC. It encodes CASSLEVGVEQYF. The chain links TRBV5-1 to TRBJ2-7; D might be TRBD1 or TRBD2, each matching 5 bases. The CDR3 length is 13 residues. Trimming removed 0 bases from V and 6 bases from J, with 10 bases in between. Germline V lookup: CDR1 SGHRS, CDR2 YFSETQ.